A single sample is the source of the 3 T cell receptor beta chains below, sequenced in a study of blood T cell repertoires in COVID-19. The assay was immunoSEQ multiplex PCR, and TCRdb's table has in-frame clones only and misses some. The sample consists of fewer than 350,000 clones, roughly 90% of them appearing once. The sample comprised PBMCs or T cells enriched from blood (not recorded which). The receptor source for this set is a woman between 40 and 50 years old with acute COVID-19.

The V call is TRBV19, the J call TRBJ2-1; 14 bases line up with TRBD2. Per germline, CDR1 LNHDA and CDR2 SQIVND (reference sequence). V was pared by 5 bases and J by 6 bases, with 3 bases of the junction left unmatched. The CDR3 is made up of 15 amino acids. CDR3 loop: CASSLGLAGANEQFF. The CDR3, as DNA: TGTGCCAGTAGTTTGGGACTAGCGGGGGCCAATGAGCAGTTCTTC. The whole variable domain, remainder taken from reference TRBV19 and TRBJ2-1, is DGGITQSPKYLFRKEGQNVTLSCEQNLNHDAMYWYRQDPGQGLRLIYYSQIVNDFQKGDIAEGYSVSREKKESFPLTVTSAQKNPTAFYLCASSLGLAGANEQFFGPGTRLTVL.

This chain uses TRBV3-1 (or the pseudogene TRBV3-2) with TRBJ1-3, with D tentatively TRBD1 (5 bases). CDR1 is LGHDT and CDR2 is YNNKEL in the germline V gene (reference sequence). The CDR3 contains 17 residues. Trimming took 3 bases from V and 0 from J, leaving 15 bases between them. Here the CDR3 reads CASSQVATANSGNTIYF. The CDR3 nucleotides are TGTGCCAGCAGCCAGGTCGCGACAGCTAACTCTGGAAACACCATATATTTT.

This sequence joins TRBV19 and TRBJ2-7; 7 bases match TRBD1. CDR1 is LNHDA and CDR2 is SQIVND in the germline V gene (reference sequence). The trim removed 4 bases at V and 0 bases at J, leaving 9 bases unmatched. The CDR3 loop spans 16 amino acids. CDR3 in DNA: TGTGCCAGTAGTACGGGACAGCCCTCCTCCTCCTACGAGCAGTACTTC. Translating gives CASSTGQPSSSYEQYF.